This T cell receptor beta chain was captured by sequencing in a study of T cell responses to AZD1222 COVID-19 vaccine. Study-level findings and limits: Repertoire sampling occurred only after the peak T cell response. The sample set comprised mostly white British donors with more females, and clonal diversity was possibly underestimated. Spike-specific TCR breadth rose after two AZD1222 doses, and depth rose as well. Spike-wide coverage was observed for vaccine-associated CD4 TCRs, with dominant responses at 160-218 and 743-854.

Germline V CDR1 and CDR2: SNHLY, FYNNEI. V trimming: 8 bases; J trimming: 0 bases; junction bases outside the gene matches: 18. The CDR3 loop spans 19 amino acids. In the case of this clone: The target antigen is unknown.

Assay: immunoSEQ multiplex PCR; the TCRdb copy retains only in-frame clones and omits some. Here the sample spans around 140,000 clones, about 82% being singletons. The sample was peripheral blood, taken 28 days after the second dose of the MenACWY control vaccine. This clonotype was obtained from an adult who received the MenACWY meningococcal vaccine as a control. J is TRBJ1-3 and V is TRBV2; 8 positions agree with TRBD1. The CDR3 region is CASVGTFVPTGASGNTIYF. In nucleotides, the CDR3 is TGTGCCAGCGTGGGCACATTCGTACCGACAGGGGCCTCTGGAAACACCATATATTTT.